These 13 T cell receptor beta chains were sequenced from one sample in a study of post-analysis software for immune sequencing data. Their antigens are not known. Study-wide points: Roughly five TRBV segments were more frequent in patients than controls; TRBV5-6, TRBV5-1 and TRBV20-1 belonged to this group.

The library was made from cDNA and included unique molecular identifiers. TCRdb itself ran the PCR reads through MiXCR, one entry per CDR3 protein. The sample includes about 500,000 distinct CDR3 sequences, roughly 45% seen only once; the top ten take about 12%. The sequenced material came from blood. The origin of the receptors is a girl between 5 and 17 years old with multiple sclerosis.

This clonotype occurred a few times. The CDR3 region is CASSNQGNTEAFF. CDR3 nucleotides: TGTGCCAGCAGCAATCAGGGGAACACTGAAGCTTTCTTT. V gene TRBV7-3 combines with J gene TRBJ1-1; D is perhaps TRBD1 (5 bases). Looked up from germline, CDR1 is SGHTA and CDR2 is FQGTGA. The CDR3 has 13 amino acids. Deletions cut 5 bases from V and 1 base from J, with 8 bases between. The full variable domain, with the rest looked up from reference TRBV7-3 and TRBJ1-1, is GAGVSQTPSNKVTEKGKYVELRCDPISGHTALYWYRQSLGQGPEFLIYFQGTGAADDSGLPNDRFFAVRPEGSVSTLKIQRTERGDSAVYLCASSNQGNTEAFFGQGTRLTVV.

This chain links TRBV12-3 or TRBV12-4 with TRBJ1-1; tentative D call: TRBD1 (6 bases). The CDR3 is 16 residues long. Trimming took off 3 bases at V and 0 bases at J, with 14 bases between the two ends. In nucleotides, the CDR3 is TGTGCCAGCAGTTTCGGACAGAGGGAGGTGAACACTGAAGCTTTCTTT. Translation: CASSFGQREVNTEAFF.

This clonotype came up a few times. The chain has TRBV7-9 and TRBJ1-1, with 7 bases aligning to TRBD1. V trimming: 5 bases; J trimming: 0 bases; junction bases outside the gene matches: 6. Germline CDR1 is SEHNR and CDR2 is FQNEAQ (reference sequence). The CDR3 is made up of 15 amino acids. For the CDR3, the DNA is TGTGCCAGCAGCCCCTGGACAGGCGTGAACACTGAAGCTTTCTTT. Protein sequence: CASSPWTGVNTEAFF.

The J gene is TRBJ2-1, the V gene TRBV28; 11 positions match TRBD2. The V segment lost 4 bases and the J segment 6 bases; nucleotides outside the gene matches: 17. CDR1 is MDHEN, CDR2 SYDVKM, per germline. This CDR3 has 19 amino acids. The CDR3 DNA reads as TGTGCCAGCAGTTCTCCACAGACTAGCGGGAAGTGGGGCGGCAATGAGCAGTTCTTC. Translation gives CASSSPQTSGKWGGNEQFF.

The chain carries TRBV7-3 and TRBJ2-1; 10 bases agree with TRBD2. Per germline, CDR1 SGHTA and CDR2 FQGTGA. The CDR3 runs to 21 residues. The V gene end was trimmed by 2 bases and the J gene end by 4 bases; junction bases not matched to a gene: 20. CDR3: CASSLWVAGGLQKEAYNEQFF. In nucleotides, the CDR3 is TGTGCCAGCAGCTTATGGGTAGCGGGAGGCTTACAAAAGGAGGCTTACAATGAGCAGTTCTTC.

This clonotype was counted between two and nine times. The rearrangement uses TRBV7-9 and TRBJ2-7; 9 bases match TRBD1. J was trimmed by 6 bases and V by 2 bases; bases with no gene match: 5. The CDR3 extends over 14 amino acids. Germline CDR1 SEHNR, CDR2 FQNEAQ (reference sequence). The chain's CDR3 is CASSLTQGAAEQYF. The CDR3 coding sequence is TGTGCCAGCAGCTTAACACAGGGGGCGGCCGAGCAGTACTTC.

V usage is TRBV28 and J usage is TRBJ2-1; 7 nucleotides agree with TRBD2. The CDR3 is 15 amino acids. Losses at the gene ends were 6 bases for V and 8 bases for J; bases not matched to a gene: 13. Germline V gives CDR1 MDHEN, CDR2 SYDVKM. The CDR3 is CASRGAGKGTDEQFF. CDR3 DNA sequence: TGTGCCAGCAGGGGAGCGGGAAAGGGCACGGATGAGCAGTTCTTC.

A remark on this clonotype: Here the CDR3 omits its conserved ending phenylalanine or tryptophan, so a read error is the likely source. The J gene is TRBJ2-2, the V gene TRBV10-3; 11 nucleotides match TRBD2. The CDR3 is made up of 17 amino acids. CDR1 ENHRY and CDR2 SYGVKD come from the germline V gene. With 6 bases clipped from V and 3 bases from J, the junction kept 9 bases outside the gene matches. The CDR3 bases are TGTGCCATCAGAGGGACTAGCGGACCCGACTACACCGGGGAGCTGTTTTTG. Protein: CAIRGTSGPDYTGELFL.

This clonotype came up once. CDR3 bases: TGTGCCAGCAGACTAGGGACACCGCCACTCAATGAGCAGTTCTTC. This translates into CASRLGTPPLNEQFF. The genes are TRBV27 and TRBJ2-1, with TRBD1 as a possible D gene (6 bases). The CDR3 consists of 15 residues. Germline CDR1 and CDR2: MNHEY and SMNVEV (reference sequence). Trimming pared 6 bases from V and 6 bases from J, leaving 18 bases between.

V and J are TRBV15 and TRBJ1-1; 9 nucleotides match TRBD1. The junction had 8 bases not matched to a gene; V was cut back by 5 bases and J by 4 bases. The germline V gene has CDR1 LNHNV and CDR2 YYDKDF (reference sequence). This CDR3 contains 15 residues. The CDR3 coding sequence is TGTGCCACCAGCGGGACAGGGCGGGGAATCACTGAAGCTTTCTTT. It codes for CATSGTGRGITEAFF. Filled out from reference TRBV15 and TRBJ1-1, the complete variable domain reads DAMVIQNPRYQVTQFGKPVTLSCSQTLNHNVMYWYQQKSSQAPKLLFHYYDKDFNNEADTPDNFQSRRPNTSFCFLDIRSPGLGDTAMYLCATSGTGRGITEAFFGQGTRLTVV.

The J gene is TRBJ2-5, the V gene TRBV5-1, with unresolved D. The CDR3 is 14 residues long. Germline assignment: CDR1 SGHRS and CDR2 YFSETQ. With 2 bases removed from V and 3 bases from J, the gap between germline ends came to 11 bases. The CDR3 here is CASSFHLPEETQYF. In DNA, the CDR3 is TGCGCCAGCAGCTTTCACCTGCCAGAAGAGACCCAGTACTTC.

This clonotype was counted between two and nine times. The chain is built from TRBV2 and TRBJ2-5; 11 nucleotides match TRBD2. This CDR3 region has 15 residues. Germline assignment: CDR1 SNHLY and CDR2 FYNNEI. V was clipped by 4 bases and J by 1 base; unmatched bases: 2. DNA for the CDR3: TGTGCCAGCAGTGGACTAGCGGGACTCCAAGAGACCCAGTACTTC. Protein product: CASSGLAGLQETQYF.

This chain links TRBV7-9 with TRBJ2-1; TRBD2 agrees at 9 bases. The CDR3 length is 12 residues. Trimming cost V 4 bases and J 15 bases; bases outside gene matches: 7. In germline, CDR1 is SEHNR, CDR2 FQNEAQ (reference sequence). The CDR3 is CASSSGGGRVFF. Written as DNA, the CDR3 is TGTGCCAGCAGCTCCGGAGGCGGGAGGGTGTTCTTC.